This T cell receptor beta chain stems from a study of healthy donors' naive CD4 and CD8 T cells. The overall study: For TCR alpha, new primers spanned all functional IMGT alpha genes. Notes on the study in general: CDR3 charge plus V and J genes appeared to account for about 13% of CD4/CD8 variance.

Remarks on this clonotype: The antigen is not known.

The V gene lost 2 bases and the J gene lost 8 bases, with 16 bases spanning the gap. Germline V CDR1 and CDR2: SGHAT, FQNNGV. The CDR3 is 15 residues long. A linear amplification protocol produced the TCR libraries from around 0.55 ug of total RNA. TCRdb analysed the reads with MiXCR anew, one entry per CDR3 protein. Found here are approximately 180,000 distinct CDR3 sequences, around 80% of them singletons; the top ten hold 2% to 2.5%. The V and J genes are TRBV11-2 and TRBJ2-1, with D possibly being TRBD2 (6 bases). This receptor was identified in a pool of human donors in good health; the sample pools cells from several healthy donors. Sequenced input: naive CD4+ and CD8+ T cells sorted from blood, pooled from several donors. The DNA of the CDR3 is TGTGCCAGCAGCTTATCCAGCAGCGGGTCGTATGAGCAGTTCTTC. Translation: CASSLSSSGSYEQFF.